The entry below gives a single T cell receptor beta chain sequence along with its context. This clonotype was seen repeatedly, ten times or more. What this receptor recognizes is not known. Qualities for individual bases were not recorded, and no much larger clone is one base off. This sample stems from a study of human T cells and chemical hapten exposure (dated by TCRdb to the early 2020s). Looking at the study overall: For sensitization, 2% DPC in acetone was applied to a 2 cm by 2 cm area of upper inner arm skin. Throughout the study period of 20 to 30 weeks, patients also received therapeutic DPC doses to the scalp every week. Patch testing was done on the upper back using Finn chambers containing 0.01% DPC, and results were scored after 6 days according to International Contact Dermatitis Research Group standards. Alopecia areata with under or over 50% scalp involvement, alopecia totalis and alopecia universalis were represented in the patient cohort, which was mostly female. Libraries were pooled for sequencing, and per-sample TCR yields varied mainly because of small differences in library volumes within the pool. In alopecia patients, the study followed how the peripheral blood TCR repertoire changed in vivo over primary and secondary sensitization to diphenylcyclopropenone (DPC), a hapten. Patient blood was sampled pre-sensitization (week 0) and at 2, 6 and about 24 weeks after DPC sensitization. Blood for TCR sequencing was provided by twenty-nine alopecia patients at one to four time points (pre-sensitization, 2, 6 and 24 weeks).

According to the study, the label for this sample's time point signals: patch test 3, about 24 weeks after DPC sensitization. What this sample's treatment or condition label stands for: therapeutic diphenylcyclopropenone sensitization with weekly scalp DPC. Blood at each patch-test visit was drawn before the patch test was applied. Patients were eligible if aged 18 to 70, diagnosed with alopecia and judged suitable for DPC therapy, and pregnant patients were excluded. Total RNA was extracted from unfractionated whole blood collected in Tempus Blood RNA tubes. The CDR3 numbers 14 residues from cysteine through phenylalanine. CDR3 DNA only is kept here, 42 bases in frame from base 1. V has 5 bases trimmed and J has 6 bases trimmed; junction bases matching no gene number 8. Looking up the germline V gene (reference sequence) yields CDR1 SEHNR and CDR2 FQNEAQ. Libraries were built with RACE. Sequencing was carried out with a NextSeq 500. During library preparation, unique molecular identifiers were attached to individual cDNA molecules so that TCRs could be counted in a quantitative, reproducible way. From each blood RNA sample, both TCR alpha and TCR beta chains were sequenced. Under the source paper's analysis protocol: A median of around 100,000 TCRs per sample was observed, with a range of roughly 23,224 to 750,000. The Decombinator software suite was used to annotate the V, J and CDR3 of the TCR reads. Every sample was subsampled to the same number of TCRs (28,000) for the PS versus PT1 abundance plots. Expanded TCRs were defined as absent before sensitization and observed at least eight times at the 2-week time point. TCRdb redid the processing of the public reads, applying fastp at Q25 and MiXCR, and retained in-frame beta chains. Each entry is one CDR3 protein sequence, shown with its most common DNA and genes. The V and J calls and clone size are TCRdb's, not the authors'. The sample table lists more than 70,000 distinct CDR3 sequences, roughly 11% of them with a count of one. Approximately 1% of the sample belongs to the ten largest clones.

Points the paper makes about the study in general: After repeated subsampling, changes were observed in the strength of the expansion versus patch-test correlation and in the threshold at which the correlation became significant. Significantly more large CDR3 similarity clusters were formed by expanded TCRs than by pre-sensitization or healthy control sets, consistent with antigen-driven responses. No change with DPC sensitization was found in the number of TCRs above 1 in 1000 frequency, and no evidence of global repertoire structure alterations was found. All patients had alopecia, a presumed autoimmune disease, so their immune response might differ from that of healthy individuals. A positive correlation was found between the number of PT1 expanded TCRs and patch test score, with significance reached at thresholds 8, 16 and 32 but not 4.

The rearranged segments are TRBV7-9 and TRBJ1-1, with TRBD1 identical over 8 junction bases. The TCR was taken from a woman under 40 with alopecia areata. Some clones in this sample may be carry-over from other donors' samples. Sequences were derived from whole blood, sampled in connection with sensitization to the hapten diphenylcyclopropenone (DPC). The CDR3 amino acid sequence is: CASSPDRATSEAFF. The base sequence is TGTGCCAGCAGCCCGGACAGGGCTACGTCTGAAGCTTTCTTT.